Given below is one T cell receptor (beta chain) in context. Antigen specificity is unknown. The ends were cut back, 2 bases at V and 1 base at J, with 9 bases in the middle. In germline, CDR1 is PRHDT, CDR2 FYEKMQ (reference sequence). The CDR3 contains 14 residues. This sample stems from a study of shared clonotypes between healthy human individuals. Study information: Sampling drew on donors who were a couple of women and three men aged 18 to 49. Study findings and constraints: Expectations were that clonotype sharing among donors would be affected by sequencing depth. Estimated richness values were generally larger in naive subsets than in memory subsets. About 5% of naive CD4 clonotypes were common to a few donors.

Using immunoSEQ multiplex PCR, the repertoire was profiled, and TCRdb retains in-frame clones only, with some absent. The profile shows approximately 1,500,000 clones, nearly 99% of them singletons. This chain joins TRBV13 and TRBJ2-7; no definite D call. Sequences were obtained from naive CD4+ T cells sorted from blood. Subset here: CD45RA+ positively selected. The clonotype was recovered from a man aged 30 to 45 in good health. The CDR3 DNA sequence: TGTGCCAGCAGCTTACTAGACCTGTCCTACGAGCAGTACTTC. It encodes CASSLLDLSYEQYF.